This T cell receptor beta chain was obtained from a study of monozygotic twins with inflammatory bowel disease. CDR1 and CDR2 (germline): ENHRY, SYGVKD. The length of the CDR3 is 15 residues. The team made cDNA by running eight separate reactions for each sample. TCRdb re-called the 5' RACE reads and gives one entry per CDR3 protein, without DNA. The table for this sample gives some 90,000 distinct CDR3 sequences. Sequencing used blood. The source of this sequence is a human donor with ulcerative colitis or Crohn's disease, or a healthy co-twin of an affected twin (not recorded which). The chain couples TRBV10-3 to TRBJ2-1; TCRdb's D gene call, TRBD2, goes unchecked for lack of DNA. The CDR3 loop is CAIGTSGAINNEQFF.